Detailed here is one T cell receptor beta chain. What it binds is unknown. This sample is part of a study of human T cells and chemical hapten exposure. For the study at large: Each patch test put 0.01% DPC on the upper back, and results were read at 6 days. General study results and limits: Donors had alopecia, so their immune response may differ from healthy people's.

In the authors' methods: Per-sample TCR counts ranged from about 23,224 to 750,000, median around 100,000. MiXCR, run by TCRdb on the RACE reads, gives a single entry per CDR3 protein. Clone size and V and J calls follow TCRdb, not the original study. Altogether about 380,000 distinct CDR3 sequences are present, approximately 4.4% being singletons, with the ten largest covering 2% to 2.5%. Documented time point: patch test 1, 2 weeks after DPC sensitization. The treatment is: therapeutic diphenylcyclopropenone sensitization with weekly scalp DPC. Prior to each patch test being applied, blood was drawn. CDR1 and CDR2 from the germline V gene are SGHNT and YENEEA. The CDR3 spans 17 residues. V lost 0 bases to trimming and J lost 6 bases, with 21 bases between them.

The rearrangement uses TRBV11-3 and TRBJ2-7; D is undetermined. The TCR originated in a woman between 45 and 65 years old with alopecia areata. Some clones in this sample may be carry-over from other donors' samples. The source was whole blood, collected in connection with sensitization to the hapten diphenylcyclopropenone (DPC). The CDR3 spells CASSLDPTSGLKGEQYF. The CDR3 DNA reads as TGTGCCAGCAGCTTAGATCCCACATCAGGTCTCAAGGGCGAGCAGTACTTC. Filled out from reference TRBV11-3 and TRBJ2-7, the complete variable domain reads EAGVVQSPRYKIIEKKQPVAFWCNPISGHNTLYWYLQNLGQGPELLIRYENEEAVDDSQLPKDRFSAERLKGVDSTLKIQPAELGDSAVYLCASSLDPTSGLKGEQYFGPGTRLTVT.